The following is a T cell receptor (beta chain) sequence with its context. This record comes from a study of memory CD8 T cells in hepatitis C reinfection. The overall study: Between 3 and 8 weeks after reinfection detection, peak samples were drawn.

As for time point: peak reinfection, 3 to 8 weeks after reinfection detection. Sorted cells were sequenced directly ex vivo without any in vitro expansion. Sequencing used immunoSEQ multiplex PCR; TCRdb keeps in-frame clones, though not all of them. The top ten clones hold around 1.2% of a sample with around 45,000 clones, 85% to 90% of them seen once. The CDR3 consists of 15 residues. Germline loops: CDR1 SGHDT, CDR2 YYEEEE. V lost 1 base and J 3 bases, leaving 10 bases between the germline ends. The sequencing input was naive CD8+ T cells sorted from blood. The V and J genes are TRBV5-6 and TRBJ2-2; weak D call: TRBD1 (5 bases). This receptor was identified in a man between 18 and 35 years old with hepatitis C virus infection. The CDR3: CASSLWGIYTGELFF. CDR3 DNA sequence: TGTGCCAGCAGCTTGTGGGGCATTTACACCGGGGAGCTGTTTTTT.